This TCR beta chain stems from a study of shared clonotypes between healthy human individuals. Study overall: Used for every donor were three CD4 naive, three CD4 memory, two CD8 naive and one CD8 memory plate.

Germline V lookup: CDR1 KGHSH, CDR2 LQKENI. V trimming: 3 bases; J trimming: 4 bases; junction bases outside the gene matches: 9. The CDR3 has 16 residues. The assay was run at deep level. The method was immunoSEQ multiplex PCR; TCRdb's version includes in-frame clones alone and lacks a portion of them. The data hold hundreds of thousands of clones, with around 96% observed a single time. Cells designated naive CD8 were CD45RO-negative and were positively selected for CCR7, with terminally differentiated effector memory CD45RA+ cells excluded. The clonotype was recovered from a woman aged 30 to 39 in good health. Sequenced material: naive CD8+ T cells sorted from blood. The J gene is TRBJ2-1, the V gene TRBV18; 7 bases fit TRBD1. CDR3 region: CASSPTGAPPYNEQFF. CDR3 sequence (DNA): TGTGCCAGCTCACCTACAGGGGCCCCTCCTTACAATGAGCAGTTCTTC.